The 20 T cell receptor beta chains below were found in one sample sequenced in a study of T cell repertoires in cytomegalovirus infection. TCRdb reprocessed the reads via MiXCR and lists one record per CDR3 protein. The sample yields more than 200,000 distinct CDR3 sequences, roughly 10% seen once. Sequencing input: PBMCs. The receptors were sampled from a human donor in good health (CMV status not recorded). Some clones in this sample may be carry-over from other donors' samples.

This clonotype came up a few times. One end of the junction is discordant with germline, which a read error may explain. V gene TRBV7-9 combines with J gene TRBJ2-2, with a possible D match to TRBD1 (6 bases). Germline CDR1 and CDR2: SEHNR and FQNEAQ (reference sequence). CDR3 length equals 13 residues. CDR3 in DNA: TGTGCCAGCACCTTAGGGGGTACCGGGGAGCTGTTTTTT. It is translated as CASTLGGTGELFF.

In its sample, this clonotype was seen once. The chain employs TRBV4-3 and TRBJ1-1; D unresolved. Germline V gene sequence: CDR1 LGHNA, CDR2 YSLEER. This CDR3 is 13 amino acids long. V was cut by 1 base and J by 1 base, with 4 bases left in between. The CDR3: CASSQVPNTEAFF. DNA for the CDR3: TGCGCCAGCAGCCAAGTGCCGAACACTGAAGCTTTCTTT.

This clonotype appeared many times. This sequence joins TRBV24-1 and TRBJ1-1; 9 nucleotides agree with TRBD1. V dropped 6 bases and J dropped 2; count of bases not matched to a gene: 9. Germline values: CDR1 KGHDR, CDR2 SFDVKD. This CDR3 comprises 16 residues. The CDR3 sequence: CATSRSTGGVNTEAFF. The CDR3 DNA is TGTGCCACCAGTCGGTCGACAGGGGGGGTTAACACTGAAGCTTTCTTT.

This clonotype was found a few times. This sequence joins TRBV11-2 and TRBJ2-1, with D perhaps being TRBD1 or TRBD2 (5 bases each). Trimming cost V 2 bases and J 6 bases, with 17 bases left between them. This CDR3 region has 16 residues. CDR1 is SGHAT, CDR2 FQNNGV, per germline. The CDR3 is CASSLSRAAQGNEQFF. The CDR3 DNA follows: TGTGCCAGCAGCTTATCTAGAGCGGCCCAGGGCAATGAGCAGTTCTTC.

The genes are TRBV29-1 and TRBJ1-2; maybe TRBD1 (6 bases). This CDR3 region has 11 residues. Germline V CDR1 and CDR2: SQVTM, ANQGSEA. Trimming took 5 bases from V and 6 from J, leaving 10 bases between them. CDR3 residues: CSVSGADGYTF. Here the CDR3 DNA reads TGCAGCGTTTCGGGGGCGGATGGCTACACCTTC. Based on the CDR3 plus reference TRBV29-1 and TRBJ1-2, the full variable domain is SAVISQKPSRDICQRGTSLTIQCQVDSQVTMMFWYRQQPGQSLTLIATANQGSEATYESGFVIDKFPISRPNLTFSTLTVSNMSPEDSSIYLCSVSGADGYTFGSGTRLTVV.

This clonotype was detected many times. CDR3 sequence reads: CSAWAGGGSGANVLTF. The CDR3 DNA reads as TGCAGTGCATGGGCAGGGGGAGGTTCTGGGGCCAACGTCCTGACTTTC. The V gene is TRBV20-1, the J gene TRBJ2-6, with a possible D match to TRBD1 (7 bases). Deletions cut 6 bases from V and 1 base from J, with 16 bases between. CDR3 length: 16 residues. CDR1 is DFQATT and CDR2 is SNEGSKA in the germline V gene (reference sequence).

The chain has TRBV27 and TRBJ1-4; D not certain. Germline V CDR1 and CDR2: MNHEY, SMNVEV (reference sequence). The CDR3 length is 14 residues. Trimming left V 0 bases short and J 5 bases short, with 7 bases between. The CDR3 DNA sequence: TGTGCCAGCAGTTTATCCGTCCTAAATGAAAAACTGTTTTTT. Translated: CASSLSVLNEKLFF.

This clonotype turned up a few times. This chain uses TRBV19 with TRBJ2-7; D is perhaps TRBD1 (6 bases). Trimming shortened V by 1 base and J by 2 bases, and 12 bases separated the two germline ends. The CDR3 has 15 amino acids. Germline values: CDR1 LNHDA, CDR2 SQIVND (reference sequence). In nucleotides, the CDR3 is TGTGCCAGTAGTATAGGCACAAGGGGGACCTACGAGCAGTACTTC. Protein: CASSIGTRGTYEQYF.

This clonotype showed up many times. The V and J genes are TRBV5-6 and TRBJ2-5; TRBD1 agrees at 7 bases. The trim removed 4 bases at V and 2 bases at J, leaving 8 bases unmatched. Germline-derived CDR1 and CDR2 are SGHDT and YYEEEE. The CDR3 covers 15 residues. The CDR3 DNA is TGTGCCAGCAGCCGGCAGATGGGACAGCAAGAGACCCAGTACTTC. Residues: CASSRQMGQQETQYF.

In its sample, this clonotype was seen many times. The chain recombines TRBV7-2 with TRBJ2-1, with 10 bases fitting TRBD1. The CDR3 has 17 residues. V lost 0 bases, J lost 7 bases, and 9 bases stayed unmatched. CDR1 is SGHTA and CDR2 is FQGNSA in the germline V gene. DNA of the CDR3: TGTGCCAGCAGCTTAGCTCCGGACAGGGGGAAGGGGAATGAGCAGTTCTTC. Translation gives CASSLAPDRGKGNEQFF.

This clonotype was detected ten times or more. The chain recombines TRBV7-2 with TRBJ1-5, with D uncertain. Germline CDR1 and CDR2: SGHTA and FQGNSA. Trimming stripped 5 bases from V and 7 bases from J, with 15 bases between. This CDR3 region has 14 residues. The DNA for the CDR3 is TGTGCCAGCAGCCTAGGGTTTGCGGGGCAGCCCCAGCATTTT. Its protein product is CASSLGFAGQPQHF. Looking up the rest from reference TRBV7-2 and TRBJ1-5 gives the full variable domain: GAGVSQSPSNKVTEKGKDVELRCDPISGHTALYWYRQSLGQGLEFLIYFQGNSAPDKSGLPSDRFSAERTGGSVSTLTIQRTQQEDSAVYLCASSLGFAGQPQHFGDGTRLSIL.

This clonotype was picked up many times. This chain joins TRBV12-3 or TRBV12-4 and TRBJ2-5; 8 bases fit TRBD2. V was clipped by 4 bases and J by 3 bases; unmatched bases: 7. CDR3 size: 15 residues. The CDR3 region has the DNA TGTGCCAGCAGTTGGACGGGAGGGGCAAAAGAGACCCAGTACTTC. Protein: CASSWTGGAKETQYF.

This clonotype was picked up many times. The chain is built from TRBV7-8 and TRBJ1-5; D gene uncertain. The CDR3 extends over 16 amino acids. V lost 5 bases and J lost 3, with 17 bases in between. The germline gives CDR1 SGHVS, CDR2 FQNEAQ. CDR3 DNA: TGTGCCAGCAGCCCCCCGGGCTTTGGGAACAATCAGCCCCAGCATTTT. It translates to CASSPPGFGNNQPQHF. The full variable domain, its missing parts supplied by reference TRBV7-8 and TRBJ1-5, is GAGVSQSPRYKVAKRGQDVALRCDPISGHVSLFWYQQALGQGPEFLTYFQNEAQLDKSGLPSDRFFAERPEGSVSTLKIQRTQQEDSAVYLCASSPPGFGNNQPQHFGDGTRLSIL.

V usage is TRBV7-6 and J usage is TRBJ2-3; TRBD1 matches at 7 bases. After removal of 5 bases from V and 0 bases from J, the junction contained 5 bases not matched to a gene. This CDR3 has 15 amino acids. Germline V gives CDR1 SGHVS, CDR2 FNYEAQ. The CDR3 region has the DNA TGTGCCAGCAGCCAAACGGGACAGAGCACAGATACGCAGTATTTT. It yields the protein CASSQTGQSTDTQYF.

In this sample, this clonotype turned up many times. This chain connects TRBV7-2 to TRBJ1-6, with TRBD1 as a possible D gene (5 bases). Looked up from germline, CDR1 is SGHTA and CDR2 is FQGNSA. V lost 7 bases and J lost 6, with 16 bases in between. The CDR3 runs to 15 residues. The CDR3 spells CASNSPGVGNSPLHF. As DNA, the CDR3 is TGTGCCAGCAACTCTCCGGGGGTAGGTAATTCACCCCTCCACTTT.

This clonotype occurred a few times. V and J are TRBV15 and TRBJ2-5; 7 nucleotides line up with TRBD1. The CDR3 sequence is 15 residues long. Unmatched junction bases numbered 7, after V lost 1 base and J lost 5 bases. Germline V gives CDR1 LNHNV, CDR2 YYDKDF (reference sequence). CDR3 region: CATSRARQGRETQYF. The CDR3 DNA sequence: TGTGCCACCAGCAGAGCCCGACAGGGCAGGGAGACCCAGTACTTC.

This clonotype appeared many times. Being one base from a much bigger clone, this may be a read error. The chain combines TRBV7-8 with TRBJ1-1; no firm D call. This CDR3 region has 13 residues. Germline V lookup: CDR1 SGHVS, CDR2 FQNEAQ. Deletions cut 2 bases from V and 2 bases from J, with 6 bases between. The CDR3: CASSLKINTEAFF. CDR3 in DNA: TGTGCCAGCAGCTTAAAGATAAACACTGAAGCTTTCTTT.

In its sample, this clonotype was seen many times. This sequence joins TRBV6-1 and TRBJ1-2; perhaps TRBD1 as D (5 bases). Per the germline V gene, CDR1 is MNHNS and CDR2 is SASEGT. The ends were cut back, 9 bases at V and 2 bases at J, with 25 bases in the middle. CDR3 size: 17 residues. The CDR3 coding sequence is TGTGCCAGTAGGGATGTCGGGGCAGAAAGCCGGAACTATGGCTACACCTTC. This codes for CASRDVGAESRNYGYTF.

The rearrangement links TRBV28 to TRBJ1-2; 7 positions agree with TRBD1. V shed 10 bases, J shed 7 bases, and the junction held 12 bases outside the gene matches. Germline CDR1 and CDR2: MDHEN and SYDVKM. This CDR3 comprises 13 residues. This chain's CDR3 is CANRDSSYGGYTF. In DNA, the CDR3 is TGTGCCAACCGGGACAGTAGTTATGGTGGCTACACCTTC.

The V gene is TRBV5-1, the J gene TRBJ1-2, with a possible D match to TRBD1 (5 bases). V lost 6 bases to trimming and J lost 4 bases, with 16 bases between them. The CDR3 is 14 amino acids. Germline-derived CDR1 and CDR2 are SGHRS and YFSETQ. The CDR3 loop is CASNPMGEAYGYTF. For the CDR3, the DNA is TGCGCCAGCAACCCGATGGGGGAAGCCTATGGCTACACCTTC.